A single sample gave rise to the 27 T cell receptor beta chains below, sequenced in a study of early T cells in non-severe SARS-CoV-2 infection. TCRdb processed the 5' RACE reads anew with MiXCR; each CDR3 protein has one entry. The data contain 25,000 to 30,000 distinct CDR3 sequences, around 6% of them singletons. The sequencing sample was made of whole blood. The receptors here all came from an adult who was a healthcare worker with PCR-confirmed SARS-CoV-2 infection or an uninfected control (not recorded which).

This clonotype is labeled as medium-sized. The rearrangement uses TRBV20-1 and TRBJ1-2; D gene uncertain. V lost 6 bases and J lost 5, with 16 bases in between. The CDR3 totals 13 residues. Germline-derived CDR1 and CDR2 are DFQATT and SNEGSKA (reference sequence). CDR3 in amino acids: CSASPVWGYGYTF. CDR3 bases: TGCAGTGCCTCACCCGTTTGGGGATATGGCTACACCTTC.

This clonotype has ten or more counts. The rearrangement joins TRBV2 to TRBJ2-2, with D possibly being TRBD1 or TRBD2 (5 bases each). Per the germline V gene, CDR1 is SNHLY and CDR2 is FYNNEI. This CDR3 region has 14 residues. V lost 11 bases, J lost 1 base, and 14 bases lay in between. CDR3 in amino acids: CAARGTLNTGELFF. CDR3 nucleotides: TGTGCCGCCCGAGGGACCCTGAACACCGGGGAGCTGTTTTTT.

This clonotype was observed once. V usage is TRBV11-2 and J usage is TRBJ2-1, with TRBD2 matching 8 bases. CDR1 SGHAT and CDR2 FQNNGV come from the germline V gene. V was clipped by 5 bases and J by 7 bases; unmatched bases: 10. The CDR3 extends over 15 amino acids. CDR3 coding DNA: TGTGCCAGCAGCCTATTAGCGGGAATAGGAAATGAGCAGTTCTTC. Translating gives CASSLLAGIGNEQFF.

This rearrangement joins TRBV5-1 to TRBJ2-7; D is perhaps TRBD1 or TRBD2 (5 bases each). The germline V and J ends were trimmed by 0 bases and 8 bases, with 21 bases remaining between them. This CDR3 has 16 residues. Germline-derived CDR1 and CDR2 are SGHRS and YFSETQ. The CDR3 nucleotides are TGCGCCAGCAGCTTGGCCCTCGGGGCGGACCTAGACAAGCAGTACTTC. Amino acids: CASSLALGADLDKQYF.

Ten or more counts support this clonotype. The chain is built from TRBV20-1 and TRBJ2-7, with 7 bases that match TRBD2. This CDR3 comprises 13 residues. The germline V gene has CDR1 DFQATT and CDR2 SNEGSKA (reference sequence). The chain's CDR3 is CSLSSGKTYEQYF. In nucleotides, the CDR3 is TGCAGCCTCTCCAGCGGGAAAACCTACGAGCAGTACTTC.

This clonotype was counted many times. J is TRBJ2-1 and V is TRBV29-1, with 14 bases that match TRBD2. Germline V CDR1 and CDR2: SQVTM, ANQGSEA. This CDR3 region has 17 residues. J gave up 5 bases and V 5 bases, and 11 bases lay outside the gene matches. DNA of the CDR3: TGCAGCGTTCTTATTCGGACTAGCGGGAGGCTCGACAATGAGCAGTTCTTC. This gives the protein CSVLIRTSGRLDNEQFF.

This clonotype was detected ten times or more. The rearrangement links TRBV18 to TRBJ1-2; D gene unclear. V was pared by 1 base and J by 0 bases, with 9 bases between. CDR1 and CDR2 (germline): KGHSH, LQKENI. This CDR3 has 15 residues. CDR3 bases: TGTGCCAGCTCACCACAGGGCCAGTCTAACTATGGCTACACCTTC. Translation gives CASSPQGQSNYGYTF. The variable domain in full, with the rest retrieved from reference TRBV18 and TRBJ1-2, is NAGVMQNPRHLVRRRGQEARLRCSPMKGHSHVYWYRQLPEEGLKFMVYLQKENIIDESGMPKERFSAEFPKEGPSILRIQQVVRGDSAAYFCASSPQGQSNYGYTFGSGTRLTVV.

This clonotype was counted at least ten times. V is TRBV3-1 and J is TRBJ2-1; D is perhaps TRBD1 (6 bases). The CDR3 runs to 17 residues. Germline V lookup: CDR1 LGHDT, CDR2 YNNKEL (reference sequence). Trimming removed 1 base at V and 8 bases at J, with 21 bases between. The CDR3: CASSQVAPSPTGDEQFF. The DNA of the CDR3 is TGTGCCAGCAGCCAAGTGGCCCCTAGCCCGACAGGCGATGAGCAGTTCTTC.

This clonotype came up many times. The rearrangement links TRBV6-6 to TRBJ2-3, with 12 bases fitting TRBD2. Germline CDR1 and CDR2: MNHNY and SVGAGI (reference sequence). The CDR3 is 15 residues long. V lost 6 bases to trimming and J lost 0 bases; unmatched junction nucleotides: 1. CDR3 region: CASRGLAGSTDTQYF. In DNA, the CDR3 is TGTGCCAGCAGGGGACTAGCGGGTAGCACAGATACGCAGTATTTT.

This clonotype occurred a few times. This rearrangement joins TRBV7-6 to TRBJ2-3; 9 bases map to TRBD1. The CDR3 has 16 amino acids. Trimming at V came to 5 bases and at J to 0 bases, leaving 6 bases not matched to a gene. CDR1 SGHVS and CDR2 FNYEAQ come from the germline V gene. CDR3 amino acids: CASSLLGQGSTDTQYF. CDR3 nucleotides: TGTGCCAGCAGCCTCCTCGGACAGGGGAGCACAGATACGCAGTATTTT.

The V and J genes are TRBV3-1 and TRBJ2-4; unclear D gene. V lost 0 bases to trimming and J lost 0 bases, with 15 bases between them. The CDR3 length is 18 residues. Germline loops: CDR1 LGHDT, CDR2 YNNKEL (reference sequence). As DNA, the CDR3 is TGTGCCAGCAGCCAAGATCTTGGTCGGCCTCTAGCCAAAAACATTCAGTACTTC. This codes for CASSQDLGRPLAKNIQYF.

This clonotype was recorded a few times. The CDR3 region has the DNA TGTGCCAGCAGCTTGGTCTACGAGCAGTACTTC. As protein: CASSLVYEQYF. V usage is TRBV11-2 and J usage is TRBJ2-7; D not certain. Germline V gene data show CDR1 as SGHAT and CDR2 as FQNNGV. The CDR3 is 11 amino acids. Trimming shortened V by 3 bases and J by 3 bases, and 3 bases separated the two germline ends.

This clonotype was seen a handful of times. This rearrangement joins TRBV28 to TRBJ2-7; TRBD2 agrees at 11 bases. The CDR3 is 16 residues long. CDR1 is MDHEN, CDR2 SYDVKM, per germline. J gave up 1 base and V 4 bases, and 6 bases lay outside the gene matches. CDR3 DNA: TGTGCCAGCAGTTCTGCCGGGACTAGCGGTTCCTACGAGCAGTACTTC. This gives the protein CASSSAGTSGSYEQYF.

Written as DNA, the CDR3 is TGTGCCAGTACCCCTCGCATACGACAGGGGAATCAGCCCCAGCATTTT. Its translation: CASTPRIRQGNQPQHF. The chain has TRBV19 and TRBJ1-5; 8 bases map to TRBD1. V shed 7 bases and J 4 bases; nucleotides not matched to a gene: 12. CDR1 is LNHDA and CDR2 is SQIVND in the germline V gene (reference sequence). The CDR3 is 16 amino acids.

V is TRBV7-9 and J is TRBJ2-4, with TRBD2 identical over 13 bases. CDR3 length: 14 residues. The V and J ends lost 3 bases and 11 bases, in that order; junction bases with no gene match: 4. The germline CDR1 and CDR2 sequences are SEHNR and FQNEAQ (reference sequence). CDR3 loop: CASSFGLAGEVQYF. CDR3 nucleotide sequence: TGTGCCAGCAGCTTCGGACTAGCGGGGGAGGTTCAGTACTTC. The full variable domain, in which reference TRBV7-9 and TRBJ2-4 provide the parts outside the CDR3, is DTGVSQNPRHKITKRGQNVTFRCDPISEHNRLYWYRQTLGQGPEFLTYFQNEAQLEKSRLLSDRFSAERPKGSFSTLEIQRTEQGDSAMYLCASSFGLAGEVQYFGAGTRLSVL.

CDR3 bases: TGTGCCAGCTCACCATTTGGGTCTGGCACTGAAGCTTTCTTT. Its protein is CASSPFGSGTEAFF. This chain links TRBV18 with TRBJ1-1, with D unclear. The germline V gene encodes CDR1 KGHSH and CDR2 LQKENI. CDR3 length equals 14 residues. Between the trimmed V and J ends, which lost 2 bases and 4 bases, there was a span of 11 bases.

Many counts were recorded for this clonotype. V usage is TRBV12-3 or TRBV12-4 and J usage is TRBJ2-7; 9 bases map to TRBD1. V was clipped by 2 bases and J by 5 bases; unmatched bases: 13. The CDR3 has 17 amino acids. The CDR3, as DNA: TGTGCCAGCAGTTTAAACAGGGGGCAGAATCTTAGGGACGAGCAGTACTTC. It specifies CASSLNRGQNLRDEQYF.

The chain employs TRBV27 and TRBJ2-1; no reliable D call. CDR1 and CDR2 from the germline V gene are MNHEY and SMNVEV (reference sequence). This CDR3 region has 12 residues. V lost 4 bases, J lost 13 bases, and 14 bases lay in between. CDR3 sequence (DNA): TGTGCCAGCAGTTCGGCCCGGACCACCCAGTTCTTC. Translated, it gives CASSSARTTQFF.

Ten or more counts support this clonotype. This chain links TRBV19 with TRBJ1-2; 10 nucleotides align to TRBD1. Germline V gives CDR1 LNHDA, CDR2 SQIVND (reference sequence). V lost 6 bases, J lost 8 bases, and 6 bases stayed unmatched. The CDR3 totals 13 residues. CDR3 nucleotide sequence: TGTGCCAGTAGCACGACAGGGGGCGACGGCTACACCTTC. It encodes CASSTTGGDGYTF.

This clonotype was seen ten or more times. The J gene is TRBJ1-5, the V gene TRBV12-3 or TRBV12-4; tentatively, D is TRBD1 (5 bases). This CDR3 contains 16 residues. V lost 6 bases and J lost 3, with 18 bases in between. The CDR3 protein is CASSPGWGGNNQPQHF. CDR3 bases: TGTGCCAGCAGCCCGGGCTGGGGGGGGAACAATCAGCCCCAGCATTTT.

In this sample, this clonotype turned up many times. The genes are TRBV30 and TRBJ2-3; maybe TRBD1 (5 bases). The CDR3 spans 14 residues. The V gene's germline CDR1 is GTSNPN and CDR2 SVGIG (reference sequence). Trimming left V 1 base short and J 4 bases short, with 12 bases between. The CDR3 region has the DNA TGTGCCTGGAGTGGACTCTGGGGCGCAGATACGCAGTATTTT. It codes for CAWSGLWGADTQYF.

This clonotype was observed at least ten times. The gene calls are TRBV7-6 and TRBJ2-2; no clear D. The germline CDR1 and CDR2 sequences are SGHVS and FNYEAQ. The CDR3 covers 16 residues. V dropped 0 bases and J dropped 2 bases, with 10 bases sitting between them. The CDR3 is CASSLAEDTNTGELFF. The CDR3 DNA follows: TGTGCCAGCAGCTTAGCAGAAGACACTAACACCGGGGAGCTGTTTTTT.

This clonotype was seen many times. V gene TRBV4-1 combines with J gene TRBJ2-1; 8 bases map to TRBD1. V shed 0 bases and J 10 bases; nucleotides not matched to a gene: 5. The CDR3 has 14 residues. Germline-derived CDR1 and CDR2 are MGHRA and YSYEKL. CDR3 nucleotide sequence: TGCGCCAGCAGCCAAGAACAGGGGGTTGGCGAGCAGTTCTTC. It translates to CASSQEQGVGEQFF.

This clonotype occurred a few times. This chain uses TRBV27 with TRBJ1-3; 9 bases align to TRBD1. V was clipped by 6 bases and J by 4 bases; unmatched bases: 1. This CDR3 spans 13 amino acids. Per germline, CDR1 MNHEY and CDR2 SMNVEV (reference sequence). In DNA, the CDR3 is TGTGCCAGCAGGGGACAGGGCGGAAACACCATATATTTT. Its protein product is CASRGQGGNTIYF.

This clonotype appeared a few times. The rearrangement joins TRBV5-4 to TRBJ2-1; TRBD2 aligns across 7 bases. CDR1 is SGHNT and CDR2 is YYREEE in the germline V gene (reference sequence). The junction had 9 bases not matched to a gene; V was cut back by 4 bases and J by 5 bases. The CDR3 has 15 residues. CDR3 sequence: CASSPPWGGHNEQFF. CDR3 nucleotide sequence: TGTGCCAGCAGCCCCCCGTGGGGAGGGCACAATGAGCAGTTCTTC.

This clonotype has more than one count but fewer than ten. The chain couples TRBV28 to TRBJ2-1, with 12 bases fitting TRBD2. The CDR3 spans 16 residues. CDR1 and CDR2 (germline): MDHEN, SYDVKM. Germline trimming cut 4 bases from V and 4 bases from J; bases unmatched to any gene: 5. The CDR3 bases are TGTGCCAGCAGTTGGCCCGGGACTAGCGGGTACAATGAGCAGTTCTTC. Residues: CASSWPGTSGYNEQFF.

The sample holds a few counts of this clonotype. The chain couples TRBV5-4 to TRBJ2-5; TRBD1 agrees at 9 bases. Germline trimming cut 4 bases from V and 4 bases from J; bases unmatched to any gene: 8. Germline V gene data show CDR1 as SGHNT and CDR2 as YYREEE (reference sequence). CDR3 length equals 15 residues. The CDR3 DNA reads as TGTGCCAGCAGCCAGGGACAGGGTAGGGTAGAGACCCAGTACTTC. Its translation: CASSQGQGRVETQYF.